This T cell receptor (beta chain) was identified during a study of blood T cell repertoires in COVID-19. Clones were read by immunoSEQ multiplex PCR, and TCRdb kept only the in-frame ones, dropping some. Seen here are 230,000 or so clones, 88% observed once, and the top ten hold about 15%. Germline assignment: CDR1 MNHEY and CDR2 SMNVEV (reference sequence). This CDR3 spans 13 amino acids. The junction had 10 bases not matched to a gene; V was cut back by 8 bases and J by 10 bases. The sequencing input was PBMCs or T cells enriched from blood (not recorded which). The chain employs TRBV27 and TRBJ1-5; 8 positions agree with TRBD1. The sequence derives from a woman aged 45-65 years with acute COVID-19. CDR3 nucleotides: TGTGCCAGCCGGCCAGGGGGCCTACACCCCCAGCATTTT. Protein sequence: CASRPGGLHPQHF.